The 9 T cell receptor beta chains below come from one sample, sequenced in a study of identical twins. One entry per CDR3 protein, called by TCRdb with MiXCR from the 5' RACE reads. This sample has more than 1.5 million distinct CDR3 sequences; roughly a third occur once, and the top ten carry approximately 0.25%. Source material: cord blood. These receptors came from a newborn girl in good health.

In its sample, this clonotype was seen a few times. The V and J genes are TRBV20-1 and TRBJ2-5, with D perhaps matching TRBD1 or TRBD2 (6 bases each). Germline V CDR1 and CDR2: DFQATT, SNEGSKA (reference sequence). Trimming took 4 bases from V and 5 from J, leaving 8 bases between them. CDR3 length: 11 amino acids. The CDR3 spells CSATGGETQYF. CDR3 coding DNA: TGCAGTGCTACCGGGGGCGAGACCCAGTACTTC.

V usage is TRBV6-1 and J usage is TRBJ2-5, with TRBD2 matching over 8 bases. Losses at the gene ends were 4 bases for V and 11 bases for J; bases not matched to a gene: 12. This CDR3 comprises 14 residues. CDR1 is MNHNS and CDR2 is SASEGT in the germline V gene. The CDR3 nucleotides read TGTGCCAGCAGTGGAGCGGGAGCGGTTACTGAGCAGTACTTC. Translating gives CASSGAGAVTEQYF.

This clonotype was detected a few times. The chain recombines TRBV28 with TRBJ2-2; TRBD2 is a possible D gene (6 bases). The CDR3 sequence is 16 residues long. V was clipped by 8 bases and J by 4 bases, with 20 bases between them. Germline assignment: CDR1 MDHEN and CDR2 SYDVKM. Here the CDR3 reads CASRTLMGGPTGELFF. The CDR3, as DNA: TGTGCCAGCCGTACACTTATGGGAGGTCCCACCGGGGAGCTGTTTTTT.

The gene calls are TRBV20-1 and TRBJ2-1; the D call may be TRBD1 or TRBD2 (7 bases each). CDR1 and CDR2 (germline): DFQATT, SNEGSKA (reference sequence). CDR3 length equals 17 residues. The V and J ends lost 0 bases and 5 bases respectively, with 20 bases between them. This CDR3 reads CSARDGSGGGGNNEQFF. CDR3 coding DNA: TGCAGTGCTAGAGATGGATCCGGGGGAGGGGGCAACAATGAGCAGTTCTTC.

The chain uses TRBV10-3 and TRBJ2-1; 13 nucleotides match TRBD2. The CDR3 sequence is 17 residues long. The V segment lost 2 bases and the J segment 8 bases; nucleotides outside the gene matches: 9. The V gene's germline CDR1 is ENHRY and CDR2 SYGVKD. CDR3 sequence: CAISEARGLAGVYEQFF. CDR3 DNA: TGTGCCATCAGTGAGGCCCGAGGACTAGCGGGAGTCTATGAGCAGTTCTTC.

The CDR3: CASSLIHLAGASYNEQFF. The CDR3 DNA reads TGTGCCAGCAGTTTAATCCATCTAGCGGGGGCCTCCTACAATGAGCAGTTCTTC. The rearrangement joins TRBV12-3 or TRBV12-4 to TRBJ2-1; 10 bases agree with TRBD2. The V gene end was trimmed by 2 bases and the J gene end by 0 bases; junction bases not matched to a gene: 7. The CDR3 is made up of 18 amino acids.

The chain employs TRBV27 and TRBJ2-2; 10 bases are shared with TRBD2. V shed 4 bases and J 6 bases; nucleotides not matched to a gene: 8. The CDR3 runs to 16 residues. Germline V lookup: CDR1 MNHEY, CDR2 SMNVEV (reference sequence). The CDR3 spells CASSSPSGRGPGELFF. The CDR3 DNA reads TGTGCCAGCAGTTCCCCTAGCGGGAGAGGTCCCGGGGAGCTGTTTTTT.

This clonotype has a handful of counts. The chain couples TRBV5-1 to TRBJ2-3; D is perhaps TRBD1 (6 bases). V dropped 0 bases and J dropped 4 bases, with 12 bases sitting between them. Germline CDR1 reads SGHRS; CDR2 reads YFSETQ. The CDR3 is 15 amino acids. The CDR3, as DNA: TGCGCCAGCAGCTTGGACAGGGCATTATCAGATACGCAGTATTTT. Its protein product is CASSLDRALSDTQYF.

This clonotype was observed many times. The chain carries TRBV20-1 and TRBJ2-7; no clear D. This CDR3 has 15 amino acids. V was clipped by 2 bases and J by 2 bases, with 16 bases between them. Per the germline V gene, CDR1 is DFQATT and CDR2 is SNEGSKA (reference sequence). The CDR3 loop reads CSARTVVKTPYEQYF. The CDR3 bases are TGCAGTGCTAGAACGGTGGTGAAAACCCCCTACGAGCAGTACTTC.